A single sample is the source of the 23 T cell receptor beta chains below, sequenced in a study of technical replicates of blood from a handful of donors. Data came from immunoSEQ multiplex PCR; TCRdb stores just in-frame clones and leaves some out. The sample has 53,000 or so clones; roughly 95% are singletons. Sequenced sample: PBMCs. The receptors stem from a human donor in good health. Some clones in this sample may be carry-over from other donors' samples.

The V call is TRBV6-8, the J call TRBJ1-2, with D unclear. CDR3 length: 11 amino acids. Germline V gene sequence: CDR1 MNHGY, CDR2 SAAAGT. V lost 5 bases to trimming and J lost 5 bases, with 6 bases between them. The CDR3 loop reads CASSPLYGYTF. Here the CDR3 DNA reads TGTGCCAGCAGTCCCTTATATGGCTACACCTTC.

V usage is TRBV4-1 and J usage is TRBJ1-6; D remains ambiguous. CDR1 MGHRA and CDR2 YSYEKL come from the germline V gene. Trimming removed 0 bases from V and 7 bases from J, with 10 bases in between. There are 15 residues in the CDR3. The CDR3 sequence: CASSQDSRVNSPLHF. In nucleotides, the CDR3 is TGCGCCAGCAGCCAAGACTCGCGAGTCAATTCACCCCTCCACTTT.

This clone showed up just once. This rearrangement joins TRBV11-2 to TRBJ2-1; D unresolved. The germline CDR1 and CDR2 sequences are SGHAT and FQNNGV. There are 13 residues in the CDR3. The V and J ends lost 1 base and 7 bases respectively, with 8 bases between them. The CDR3 loop is CASSLGVLNEQFF. The CDR3 coding sequence is TGTGCCAGCAGCTTAGGCGTCCTAAATGAGCAGTTCTTC.

The rearrangement uses TRBV7-8 and TRBJ2-3; D perhaps matches TRBD2 (5 bases). V lost 7 bases and J 0 bases, leaving 14 bases between the germline ends. The CDR3 consists of 15 residues. Germline loops: CDR1 SGHVS, CDR2 FQNEAQ. For the CDR3, the DNA is TGTGCCAGCAAAAAGGACGGACTGAGCACAGATACGCAGTATTTT. The encoded protein is CASKKDGLSTDTQYF.

This sequence joins TRBV7-8 and TRBJ1-2; a weak D match, TRBD1 (6 bases). V was shortened by 5 bases and J by 1 base, with 14 bases between the two germline ends. This CDR3 is built from 15 residues. CDR1 SGHVS and CDR2 FQNEAQ come from the germline V gene. DNA of the CDR3: TGTGCCAGCAGCCCCTACAGGGAGATTAACTATGGCTACACCTTC. As protein: CASSPYREINYGYTF.

The rearrangement joins TRBV5-6 to TRBJ2-1; 14 positions match TRBD2. The junction had 10 bases not matched to a gene; V was cut back by 5 bases and J by 9 bases. This CDR3 region has 16 residues. CDR1 is SGHDT and CDR2 is YYEEEE in the germline V gene. Here the CDR3 reads CASSQTSGRALGEQFF. In nucleotides, the CDR3 is TGTGCCAGCAGTCAGACTAGCGGGAGGGCCCTCGGTGAGCAGTTCTTC.

The chain recombines TRBV10-3 with TRBJ1-1, with TRBD1 matching over 9 bases. With V trimmed by 5 bases and J by 1 base, 2 bases remained unmatched. The CDR3 contains 14 residues. Germline V gives CDR1 ENHRY, CDR2 SYGVKD. CDR3 DNA: TGTGCCATCAGTCCGGGACAGGGGAACACTGAAGCTTTCTTT. Translation: CAISPGQGNTEAFF.

This clone has only a few counts. The chain recombines TRBV21-1 with TRBJ1-2; the DNA was not used to check the table's D call, TRBD1. TRBV21-1 is shown as a pseudogene. CDR3 size: 14 residues. CDR3 nucleotides: TGTGCCAGCAGCAAAGCGAGGGGGAGAAATGGCTACACCTTC. It specifies CASSKARGRNGYTF.

The chain joins TRBV10-3 to TRBJ1-3; a weak D match, TRBD1 (5 bases). The germline V gene encodes CDR1 ENHRY and CDR2 SYGVKD. The CDR3 is 13 residues long. V was trimmed by 4 bases and J by 4 bases, leaving 8 bases between them. In nucleotides, the CDR3 is TGTGCCATCAGTGGGGGCAACGGAAACACCATATATTTT. Protein product: CAISGGNGNTIYF.

The count of this clone is one. V gene TRBV4-2 combines with J gene TRBJ1-1; D not resolved. The CDR3 has 15 residues. Trimming left V 0 bases short and J 0 bases short, with 8 bases between. Germline V gene data show CDR1 as LGHNA and CDR2 as YNFKEQ. Here the CDR3 reads CASSQESGVNTEAFF. The CDR3 DNA is TGTGCCAGCAGCCAAGAGTCTGGAGTGAACACTGAAGCTTTCTTT.

The chain employs TRBV18 and TRBJ1-2; TRBD1 is a possible D gene (5 bases). The CDR3 totals 15 residues. V gave up 6 bases and J gave up 5 bases, with 19 bases separating them. The germline V gene has CDR1 KGHSH and CDR2 LQKENI. The DNA for the CDR3 is TGTGCCAGCTCCCAGGAGGAGGGGCGCTTGTATGGCTACACCTTC. Its translation is CASSQEEGRLYGYTF.

The J gene is TRBJ2-3, the V gene TRBV7-3; 8 bases map to TRBD2. V dropped 1 base and J dropped 0; count of bases not matched to a gene: 6. This CDR3 spans 17 amino acids. Germline V gene data show CDR1 as SGHTA and CDR2 as FQGTGA. CDR3: CASSLNPPSGSTDTQYF. CDR3 bases: TGTGCCAGCAGCTTAAATCCCCCTAGCGGGAGCACAGATACGCAGTATTTT.

The CDR3 protein is CASSFALKNTEAFF. CDR3 DNA sequence: TGTGCCAGCAGCTTTGCTCTAAAGAACACTGAAGCTTTCTTT. V is TRBV7-9 and J is TRBJ1-1; D unclear. Germline CDR1 and CDR2: SEHNR and FQNEAQ (reference sequence). The CDR3 is made up of 14 amino acids. The V end lost 3 bases, the J end lost 1 base, and 9 bases lay between the germline ends.

The rearrangement links TRBV4-3 to TRBJ2-7; the D gene is possibly TRBD2 (6 bases). V lost 1 base to trimming and J lost 0 bases, with 13 bases between them. CDR1 and CDR2 from the germline V gene are LGHNA and YSLEER. The CDR3 has 16 amino acids. Here the CDR3 DNA reads TGCGCCAGCAGCCAAGTGTTTGGGGGGAGCTCCTACGAGCAGTACTTC. It is translated as CASSQVFGGSSYEQYF.

The V gene is TRBV7-2, the J gene TRBJ2-7; weak D call: TRBD1 (5 bases). V lost 3 bases and J lost 0, with 12 bases in between. This CDR3 is 15 amino acids long. The germline V gene encodes CDR1 SGHTA and CDR2 FQGNSA. The CDR3, as DNA: TGTGCCAGCAGCTTCGAGACAGTAATCTCCTACGAGCAGTACTTC. Protein: CASSFETVISYEQYF.

The chain carries TRBV6-5 and TRBJ2-5; D not resolved. CDR1 is MNHEY and CDR2 is SVGAGI in the germline V gene. The CDR3 consists of 12 residues. The CDR3: CAVGAPGETQYF. For the CDR3, the DNA is TGTGCGGTCGGAGCCCCGGGAGAGACCCAGTACTTC.

The chain recombines TRBV6-1 with TRBJ2-3; TRBD2 matches 9 bases. CDR1 MNHNS and CDR2 SASEGT come from the germline V gene. The CDR3 covers 14 residues. V shed 5 bases, J shed 3 bases, and the junction held 3 bases outside the gene matches. The CDR3 DNA reads as TGTGCCAGCAGTCAAAGCGGGAGGACAGATACGCAGTATTTT. This encodes CASSQSGRTDTQYF.

CDR3: CASSYGTGGRSTDTQYF. The DNA for the CDR3 is TGCGCCAGCAGCTACGGGACAGGGGGCAGAAGCACAGATACGCAGTATTTT. The gene calls are TRBV5-1 and TRBJ2-3; 12 bases are a match to TRBD1. With 3 bases clipped from V and 0 bases from J, the junction kept 5 bases outside the gene matches. This CDR3 contains 17 residues. Germline V gives CDR1 SGHRS, CDR2 YFSETQ.

The chain recombines TRBV5-1 with TRBJ2-2; 10 bases map to TRBD1. CDR3 length equals 17 residues. The J segment lost 6 bases and the V segment lost 3 bases, leaving 11 bases of the junction unmatched. CDR1 and CDR2 (germline): SGHRS, YFSETQ. The CDR3 DNA reads as TGCGCCAGCAGCTCAACCCGGACAGGGGGTGAGGCCGGGGAGCTGTTTTTT. This sequence encodes CASSSTRTGGEAGELFF.

V is TRBV4-1 and J is TRBJ1-3, with 7 bases that match TRBD1. The germline V gene encodes CDR1 MGHRA and CDR2 YSYEKL. CDR3 length: 16 residues. With 0 bases clipped from V and 4 bases from J, the junction kept 6 bases outside the gene matches. CDR3 bases: TGCGCCAGCAGCCAAGATTCGACAGGGTGGGGAAACACCATATATTTT. It is translated as CASSQDSTGWGNTIYF.

This sequence joins TRBV10-3 and TRBJ2-5; 9 bases are a match to TRBD2. The CDR3 runs to 14 residues. From germline, CDR1 is ENHRY and CDR2 SYGVKD. With 5 bases clipped from V and 7 bases from J, the junction kept 8 bases outside the gene matches. The CDR3 DNA reads as TGTGCCATCAGTTCCCCCGCGGGAGGGCTGACCCAGTACTTC. It is translated as CAISSPAGGLTQYF.

V usage is TRBV9 and J usage is TRBJ2-1, with D hard to call. CDR3 size: 14 residues. Looked up from germline, CDR1 is SGDLS and CDR2 is YYNGEE. V was cut by 1 base and J by 3 bases, with 8 bases left in between. Here the CDR3 reads CASSVRGSYNEQFF. CDR3 coding DNA: TGTGCCAGCAGCGTACGTGGCAGCTACAATGAGCAGTTCTTC. Full variable domain (missing parts from reference TRBV9 and TRBJ2-1): DSGVTQTPKHLITATGQRVTLRCSPRSGDLSVYWYQQSLDQGLQFLIQYYNGEERAKGNILERFSAQQFPDLHSELNLSSLELGDSALYFCASSVRGSYNEQFFGPGTRLTVL.

This chain uses TRBV5-4 with TRBJ1-6; weak D call: TRBD1 (5 bases). V lost 0 bases, J lost 10 bases, and 17 bases lay in between. CDR1 is SGHNT, CDR2 YYREEE, per germline (reference sequence). This CDR3 region has 16 residues. The DNA of the CDR3 is TGTGCCAGCAGCTTGGCCGGGGGGAAAGAAGGGTCACCCCTCCACTTT. Its translation: CASSLAGGKEGSPLHF.